Included here is one T cell receptor beta chain sequence, with context. This record comes from a study of blood T cell repertoires in COVID-19. Study context: Donors in the United States, Italy and Spain gave samples during acute or convalescent COVID-19.

Sequencing was performed with immunoSEQ multiplex PCR; in TCRdb, only in-frame clones are kept and a portion is missing. In the table there are approximately 250,000 clones, 70% to 90% of which are singletons. Germline CDR1 SQVTM, CDR2 ANQGSEA. This CDR3 spans 14 amino acids. The V and J ends lost 6 bases and 0 bases respectively, with 9 bases between them. Sequenced input: PBMCs or T cells enriched from blood (not recorded which). The chain joins TRBV29-1 to TRBJ2-6; D gene ambiguous. This clonotype originated in a woman aged 25 to 45 who had recovered from COVID-19. CDR3 nucleotides: TGCAGCGTCGCACTGAACTCTGGGGCCAACGTCCTGACTTTC. Translated, it gives CSVALNSGANVLTF.